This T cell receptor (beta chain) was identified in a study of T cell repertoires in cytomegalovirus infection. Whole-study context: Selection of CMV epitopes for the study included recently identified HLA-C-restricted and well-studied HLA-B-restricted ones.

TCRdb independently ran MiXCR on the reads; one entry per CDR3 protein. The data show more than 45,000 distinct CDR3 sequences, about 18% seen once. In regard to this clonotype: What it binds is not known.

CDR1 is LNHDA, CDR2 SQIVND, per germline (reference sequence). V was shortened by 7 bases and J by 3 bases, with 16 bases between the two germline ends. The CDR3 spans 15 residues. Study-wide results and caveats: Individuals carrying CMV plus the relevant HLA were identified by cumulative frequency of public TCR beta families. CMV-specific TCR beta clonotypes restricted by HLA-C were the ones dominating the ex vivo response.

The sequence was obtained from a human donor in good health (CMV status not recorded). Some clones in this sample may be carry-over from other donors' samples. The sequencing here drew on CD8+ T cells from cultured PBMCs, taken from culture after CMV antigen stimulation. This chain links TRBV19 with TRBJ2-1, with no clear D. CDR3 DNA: TGTGCCAGTACCCGTGGGCCCTCCAGCTACAATGAGCAGTTCTTC. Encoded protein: CASTRGPSSYNEQFF.